This TCR beta chain was captured in a study of radiation and T cells in renal cell carcinoma. Study-level results: Top tumor clonotypes rose in blood 2 weeks post-radiation, then contracted.

Time point here: blood 4 weeks post-SBRT, at nephrectomy. As for treatment: 15 Gy SBRT to primary tumor, nephrectomy 4 weeks later. Nephrectomy followed 15 Gy stereotactic body radiation by 4 weeks. The tumor was a clear cell renal cell carcinoma. The sample holds one count of this clone. Its antigen is unknown. This table comes from immunoSEQ multiplex PCR, and its TCRdb copy is limited to in-frame clones, with some not included. The sample consists of about 86,000 clones, around four fifths of them appearing once. This TCR derives from a man in his forties or fifties with renal cell carcinoma. Here the sequenced sample was blood, taken from a patient whose treatment included radiotherapy and nephrectomy.

CDR3: CASSSGRVVNEQYF. CDR3 nucleotide sequence: TGCGCCAGCAGCTCAGGCAGGGTCGTCAACGAGCAGTACTTC. V usage is TRBV5-1 and J usage is TRBJ2-7; possible D gene TRBD1, 5 bases. Per germline, CDR1 SGHRS and CDR2 YFSETQ. V dropped 3 bases and J dropped 5 bases, with 15 bases sitting between them. The CDR3 has 14 amino acids.